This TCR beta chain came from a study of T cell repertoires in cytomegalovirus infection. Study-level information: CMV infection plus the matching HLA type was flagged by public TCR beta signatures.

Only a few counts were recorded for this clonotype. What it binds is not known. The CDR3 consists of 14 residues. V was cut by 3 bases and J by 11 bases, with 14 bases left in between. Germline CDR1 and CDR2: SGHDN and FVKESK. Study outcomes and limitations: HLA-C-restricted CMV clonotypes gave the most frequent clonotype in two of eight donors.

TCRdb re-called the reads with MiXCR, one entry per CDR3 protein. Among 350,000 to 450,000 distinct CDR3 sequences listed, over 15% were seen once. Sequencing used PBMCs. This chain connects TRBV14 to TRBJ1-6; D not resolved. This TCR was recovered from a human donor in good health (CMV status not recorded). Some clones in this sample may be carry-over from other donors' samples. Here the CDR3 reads CASSHSTNVAPLHF. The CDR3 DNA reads TGTGCCAGCAGCCATTCGACAAACGTGGCACCCCTCCACTTT.